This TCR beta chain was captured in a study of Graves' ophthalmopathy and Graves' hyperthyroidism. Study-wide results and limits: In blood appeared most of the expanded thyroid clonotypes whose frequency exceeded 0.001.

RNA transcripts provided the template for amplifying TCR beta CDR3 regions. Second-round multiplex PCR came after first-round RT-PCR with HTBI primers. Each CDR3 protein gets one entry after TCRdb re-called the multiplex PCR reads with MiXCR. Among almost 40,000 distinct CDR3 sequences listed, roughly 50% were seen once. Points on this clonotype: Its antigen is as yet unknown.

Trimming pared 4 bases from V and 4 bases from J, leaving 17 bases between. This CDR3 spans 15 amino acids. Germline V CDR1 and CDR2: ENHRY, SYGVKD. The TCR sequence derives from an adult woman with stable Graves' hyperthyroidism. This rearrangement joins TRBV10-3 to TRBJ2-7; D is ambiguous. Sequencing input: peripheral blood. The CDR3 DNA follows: TGTGCCATCAGTGTGGGCTCCCCCGGCAGGTACGAGCAGTACTTC. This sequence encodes CAISVGSPGRYEQYF.